This T cell receptor (beta chain) was captured in a study of blood T cell repertoires in COVID-19. Study in general: Acute and convalescent COVID-19 samples came from the United States, Italy and Spain. In each case, the material was cDNA or gDNA derived from T cells, B-cell-depleted T cells, or PBMCs.

The CDR3 consists of 21 residues. V shed 3 bases, J shed 2 bases, and the junction held 18 bases outside the gene matches. Looked up from germline, CDR1 is GTSNPN and CDR2 is SVGIG (reference sequence). How the authors handled the data: Nucleated cell number was recorded as an estimate derived from reference gene primer amplification. Measured with immunoSEQ multiplex PCR; TCRdb has only the in-frame clones, and not every one. The DNA gave D and trimming, while V, J and clone size come from that table. The sample consists of some 280,000 clones, roughly 80% of them appearing once. J is TRBJ2-3 and V is TRBV30; 15 bases match TRBD2. This TCR derives from a woman between 50 and 59 years old with active or convalescent COVID-19. The sequencing sample was made of peripheral blood. The CDR3 reads CAWSLYGAPGLAGGHTDTQYF. CDR3 nucleotide sequence: TGTGCCTGGAGCCTGTATGGCGCTCCGGGACTAGCGGGAGGCCACACAGATACGCAGTATTTT.